The sequence of this TCR beta chain was determined in a study of spatial heterogeneity in lung cancer. This CDR3 is 11 amino acids long. Trimming took off 3 bases at V and 9 bases at J, with 11 bases between the two ends. Germline V lookup: CDR1 DFQATT, CDR2 SNEGSKA (reference sequence). Time point defined: blood at routine non-recurrence follow-up after resection. TCRdb redid the calling of the 5' RACE reads with MiXCR, one entry per CDR3 protein. The table includes about 41,000 distinct CDR3 sequences, over 9.5% detected once. Here the sequenced sample was PBMCs, taken at follow-up. The V and J genes are TRBV20-1 and TRBJ1-1, with D possibly TRBD1 on 6 matching bases. The TCR sequence derives from a female donor with early-stage non-small cell lung cancer. CDR3: CSASRDIQAFF. The CDR3 coding sequence is TGCAGTGCTAGCCGGGACATCCAAGCTTTCTTT.